Sequencing of this T cell receptor beta chain was carried out in a study of T-cell memory formation after mild COVID-19. Whole-study findings and limits: Clones contracting over day 15 to 85 were CD4/CD8 balanced, with later expanders leaning CD4+.

Germline loops: CDR1 MNHEY, CDR2 SVGAGI. This CDR3 contains 12 residues. V was shortened by 6 bases and J by 8 bases, with 13 bases between the two germline ends. Using its own MiXCR run on the 5' RACE reads, TCRdb lists one record per CDR3 protein. The repertoire consists of 450,000 or so distinct CDR3 sequences, with roughly 25% occurring once and the leading ten covering around 12%. On this clonotype itself: Its antigen remains unknown.

This clonotype was obtained from an adult woman who had mild COVID-19 (a few samples of this study predate the infection). Cell type and time point are not known. The rearrangement joins TRBV6-5 to TRBJ1-2; D call uncertain. Specimen: PBMCs or a T cell subset sorted from them (not recorded which). The CDR3 bases are TGTGCCAGCAGAAGTGGATCGGGCGGCTACACCTTC. Its translation is CASRSGSGGYTF.